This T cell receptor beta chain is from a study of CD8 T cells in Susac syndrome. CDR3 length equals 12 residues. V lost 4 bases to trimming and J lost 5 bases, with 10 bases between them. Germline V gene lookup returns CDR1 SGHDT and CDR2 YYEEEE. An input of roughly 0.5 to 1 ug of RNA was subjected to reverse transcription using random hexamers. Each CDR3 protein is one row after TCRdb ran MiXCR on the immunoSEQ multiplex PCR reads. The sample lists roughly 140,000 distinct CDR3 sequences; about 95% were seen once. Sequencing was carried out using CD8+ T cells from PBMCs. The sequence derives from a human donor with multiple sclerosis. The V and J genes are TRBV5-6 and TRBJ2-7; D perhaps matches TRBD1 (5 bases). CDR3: CASSLGADEQYV. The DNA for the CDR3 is TGTGCCAGCAGCCTAGGGGCGGACGAGCAGTACGTC.